This T cell receptor beta chain comes out of a study of T cell responses to AZD1222 COVID-19 vaccine. Across the study: Analysis merged second doses at about 4 or about 12 weeks. Findings and limits, study-wide: Across the whole spike, CD4 TCRs peaked at regions 160-218 and 743-854. Recipients of AZD1222 seropositive at baseline numbered only 5 or 6.

The ends lost 5 bases at V and 5 bases at J; junction bases unmatched: 5. This CDR3 is built from 15 residues. From germline, CDR1 is SGHTA and CDR2 FQGNSA. Profiling relied on immunoSEQ multiplex PCR, and the TCRdb table lists in-frame clones only, not all of them. In the table there are under 95,000 clones, under 95% of which are singletons. On this clone itself: Antigen: not known.

The chain is built from TRBV7-2 and TRBJ2-2, with TRBD1 identical over 10 bases. The clonotype comes from an adult in good health. The sequences come from peripheral blood, collected on day 0 of AZD1222 vaccination. In DNA form, the CDR3 reads TGTGCCAGCAGCCAGAGACAGGGGGCGACCGGGGAGCTGTTTTTT. This codes for CASSQRQGATGELFF.